This record covers a single TCR beta chain. The antigen is unknown. The PCR was carried out with 60 Vbeta primers and 13 Jbeta primers. TCRdb keeps only in-frame clones here, not all; method: immunoSEQ multiplex PCR. In the table there are around 150,000 clones, over 75% of which are singletons. Donors likely had unrecorded immune exposures despite being nominally healthy when sampled. These data belong to a study of cytomegalovirus exposure and HLA in healthy donors. About the research overall: Genotyping of more than 300 donors showed that around 85% belonged to the Caucasian-associated ancestry cluster.

Findings of the study overall: It has been reported that TCR beta sequences accurately predicted the HLA-A and HLA-B alleles of most subjects. Researchers reported from a later analysis that most CMV-associated TCR beta chains appeared HLA-restricted.

This TCR derives from a woman in her twenties or thirties in good health and CMV-seronegative. The sequenced material came from PBMCs.

The CDR3: CASSYSWDRANYGYTF. In DNA, the CDR3 is TGTGCCAGCAGTTACTCTTGGGACAGGGCTAACTATGGCTACACCTTC. The V call is TRBV6-6, the J call TRBJ1-2, with 9 bases aligning to TRBD1. With 0 bases clipped from V and 0 bases from J, the junction kept 2 bases outside the gene matches. CDR3 length: 16 residues. Germline V gene lookup returns CDR1 MNHNY and CDR2 SVGAGI (reference sequence).